One sample yielded the 8 T cell receptor beta chains listed below, sequenced in a study of preoperative IRX-2 immunotherapy in early breast cancer. Sequencing was performed with immunoSEQ multiplex PCR; in TCRdb, only in-frame clones are kept and a portion is missing. The sample lists about 98,000 clones, 86% seen once, with over 2% in the top ten. Treatment reported: preoperative locoregional IRX-2 cytokine immunotherapy. The sample was tumor tissue, taken after IRX-2 immunotherapy. The receptors here all came from a human donor with breast cancer.

V is TRBV6-8 and J is TRBJ2-1; D may be TRBD1 or TRBD2 (6 bases each). The CDR3 spans 15 residues. Trimming took off 7 bases at V and 9 bases at J, with 22 bases between the two ends. Per germline, CDR1 MNHGY and CDR2 SAAAGT. For the CDR3, the DNA is TGTGCCAGCAACTCCCCTGGGGGGCGCGCAGGTGAGCAGTTCTTC. Translation: CASNSPGGRAGEQFF.

As DNA, the CDR3 is TGTGCCATCAGTGAGTCGCAGGGAATAGGTGGCTACACCTTC. This sequence encodes CAISESQGIGGYTF. The rearrangement links TRBV10-3 to TRBJ1-2, with D tentatively TRBD1 (5 bases). Between the trimmed V and J ends, which lost 0 bases and 7 bases, there was a span of 12 bases. From germline, CDR1 is ENHRY and CDR2 SYGVKD. This CDR3 has 14 residues.

This chain connects TRBV5-1 to TRBJ2-2; 10 bases match TRBD2. Germline assignment: CDR1 SGHRS and CDR2 YFSETQ. This CDR3 comprises 15 residues. With V trimmed by 2 bases and J by 6 bases, 4 bases remained unmatched. The CDR3 here is CASSLSGREAGELFF. In DNA form, the CDR3 reads TGCGCCAGCAGCTTAAGCGGGAGGGAGGCCGGGGAGCTGTTTTTT.

This clone was picked up a small number of times. This chain connects TRBV12-5 to TRBJ2-3, with 8 positions matching TRBD1. The CDR3 loop spans 14 amino acids. V shed 5 bases and J 3 bases; nucleotides not matched to a gene: 4. Germline CDR1 reads LGHNT; CDR2 reads FRNRAP. DNA for the CDR3: TGTGCTAGTGGTCCAGGACAGGGAACAGATACGCAGTATTTT. This encodes CASGPGQGTDTQYF.

With respect to this clone: The same CDR3 also results from other DNA sequences found in this sample. The chain carries TRBV18 and TRBJ1-5; D gene uncertain. The V gene's germline CDR1 is KGHSH and CDR2 LQKENI. The V and J ends lost 3 bases and 2 bases respectively, with 5 bases between them. The length of the CDR3 is 13 residues. The CDR3 DNA is TGTGCCAGCTCACCGCAGGGCAATCAGCCCCAGCATTTT. Translating it yields CASSPQGNQPQHF.

This clone has a single count. This rearrangement joins TRBV11-3 to TRBJ2-7, with TRBD2 identical over 9 bases. Trimming removed 5 bases from V and 6 bases from J; junction bases left unmatched: 14. There are 16 residues in the CDR3. Germline CDR1 and CDR2: SGHNT and YENEEA. The CDR3 loop reads CASSPAGREGLGEQYF. CDR3 DNA: TGTGCCAGCAGCCCGGCGGGGCGGGAGGGCCTAGGCGAGCAGTACTTC.

The rearrangement joins TRBV9 to TRBJ1-5, with a possible D match to TRBD1 (5 bases). V was clipped by 4 bases and J by 7 bases, with 21 bases between them. Germline V gene lookup returns CDR1 SGDLS and CDR2 YYNGEE. This CDR3 is 16 amino acids long. The CDR3 protein is CASSPGQAGAGQPQHF. CDR3 sequence (DNA): TGTGCCAGCAGCCCCGGCCAGGCCGGGGCAGGACAGCCCCAGCATTTT.

The gene calls are TRBV15 and TRBJ1-1; no clear D gene. CDR1 and CDR2 from the germline V gene are LNHNV and YYDKDF (reference sequence). There are 18 residues in the CDR3. V gave up 0 bases and J gave up 6 bases, with 23 bases separating them. CDR3 loop: CATSRDYGRGVFKAEAFF. CDR3 coding DNA: TGTGCCACCAGCAGAGATTACGGGCGGGGAGTATTCAAGGCTGAAGCTTTCTTT.